Below, 18 T cell receptor beta chains from the same sample are listed, as sequenced in a study of T cells in Graves' hyperthyroidism and ophthalmopathy. Amplification yielded TCR beta CDR3 regions, with RNA transcripts as the source. First-round RT-PCR targeting the TCR CDR3 was performed with the HTBI primer set. Each CDR3 protein is one row after TCRdb ran MiXCR on the multiplex PCR reads. The table includes hundreds of thousands of distinct CDR3 sequences, about 15% detected once. Sequenced: blood. The receptors here all came from a woman in her thirties or forties with Graves' ophthalmopathy.

This clonotype showed up many times. V usage is TRBV28 and J usage is TRBJ2-7; D call uncertain. V lost 2 bases and J lost 0, with 11 bases in between. Germline-derived CDR1 and CDR2 are MDHEN and SYDVKM. This CDR3 is built from 15 residues. The CDR3 nucleotides are TGTGCCAGCAGTTTACATATCACGGGCTCCTACGAGCAGTACTTC. Translating gives CASSLHITGSYEQYF.

This clonotype is medium-sized by share. The chain employs TRBV28 and TRBJ2-7, with D unresolved. V was cut by 5 bases and J by 2 bases, with 13 bases left in between. Germline V gene data show CDR1 as MDHEN and CDR2 as SYDVKM. CDR3 size: 14 residues. CDR3 sequence reads: CASSDRRLAYEQYF. The CDR3 region has the DNA TGTGCCAGCAGTGATCGCAGGCTGGCCTACGAGCAGTACTTC.

This clonotype was found a few times. The chain combines TRBV6-2 or TRBV6-3 with TRBJ2-5, with a possible D match to TRBD2 (5 bases). The germline V and J ends were trimmed by 2 bases and 1 base, with 11 bases remaining between them. There are 15 residues in the CDR3. CDR1 and CDR2 (germline): MNHEY, SVGEGT. CDR3 sequence (DNA): TGTGCCAGCAGTTACGCCGGGGTGCTCCAAGAGACCCAGTACTTC. Translating it yields CASSYAGVLQETQYF.

Many counts were recorded for this clonotype. This chain links TRBV11-1 with TRBJ1-2, with D maybe TRBD1 (5 bases). CDR1 SGHAT and CDR2 FQDESV come from the germline V gene (reference sequence). CDR3 length: 17 residues. V was shortened by 4 bases and J by 0 bases, with 18 bases between the two germline ends. For the CDR3, the DNA is TGTGCCAGCAGCTCACCCTTTTTGGGGCGAGCTAACTATGGCTACACCTTC. This encodes CASSSPFLGRANYGYTF.

As for this clonotype: One end of the junction varies from germline; a read error may be responsible. The chain employs TRBV12-3 or TRBV12-4 and TRBJ2-5; TRBD2 is a possible D gene (6 bases). The CDR3 loop spans 13 amino acids. The CDR3 DNA is TGTGCCGGCAGTTTGTGGGGGGAAGAGACCCAGTACTTC. This sequence encodes CAGSLWGEETQYF.

The chain combines TRBV10-2 with TRBJ1-1, with unresolved D. Germline CDR1 reads WSHSY; CDR2 reads SAAADI. This CDR3 is built from 10 residues. Trimming removed 7 bases at V and 0 bases at J, with 0 bases between. The CDR3 DNA is TGCGCCAGCATGAACACTGAAGCTTTCTTT. This sequence encodes CASMNTEAFF.

This clonotype was found many times. The J gene is TRBJ1-5, the V gene TRBV28, with 7 bases that match TRBD1. CDR1 is MDHEN, CDR2 SYDVKM, per germline. V lost 8 bases to trimming and J lost 6 bases; unmatched junction nucleotides: 13. The CDR3 consists of 15 residues. The CDR3 reads CASVGGGAGGQPQHF. The CDR3 nucleotides read TGTGCCAGCGTAGGAGGGGGCGCGGGCGGTCAGCCCCAGCATTTT.

In this sample, this clonotype turned up many times. An end of the junction differs from the germline gene, which may be a read error. The V call is TRBV7-2, the J call TRBJ2-5; D not certain. This CDR3 contains 13 residues. Germline loops: CDR1 SGHTA, CDR2 FQGNSA. In nucleotides, the CDR3 is TGTGCCAGCAGTTTAGAAAACCAAGAGACCCAGTACTTC. Translation: CASSLENQETQYF.

This clonotype came up many times. This chain uses TRBV4-1 with TRBJ2-5; no definite D call. The V gene lost 5 bases and the J gene lost 3 bases, with 7 bases spanning the gap. The CDR3 consists of 12 residues. Germline V gives CDR1 MGHRA, CDR2 YSYEKL. The CDR3 reads CASSGVKETQYF. Written as DNA, the CDR3 is TGCGCCAGCAGCGGCGTCAAAGAGACCCAGTACTTC.

The chain joins TRBV5-5 to TRBJ2-6; D ambiguous. CDR1 and CDR2 from the germline V gene are SGHKS and YYEKEE (reference sequence). V gave up 1 base and J gave up 2 bases, with 10 bases separating them. The CDR3 is 16 amino acids. The CDR3 sequence is CASSLIYSTGANVLTF. Here the CDR3 DNA reads TGTGCCAGCAGCTTGATATACAGTACTGGGGCCAACGTCCTGACTTTC.

This clonotype was counted many times. The CDR3, as DNA: TGTGCCAGCAGTCAGGCACAGTTCGCGAACACCGGGGAGCTGTTTTTT. As protein: CASSQAQFANTGELFF. V usage is TRBV6-1 and J usage is TRBJ2-2; D remains unclear. Germline assignment: CDR1 MNHNS and CDR2 SASEGT. The CDR3 is made up of 16 amino acids. V was cut by 5 bases and J by 0 bases, with 13 bases left in between.

The chain links TRBV29-1 to TRBJ1-1, with 8 positions matching TRBD1. The germline V gene encodes CDR1 SQVTM and CDR2 ANQGSEA. This CDR3 has 18 residues. The J segment lost 5 bases and the V segment lost 1 base, leaving 18 bases of the junction unmatched. CDR3 amino acids: CSVEATGTGLFVGTEAFF. The CDR3 coding sequence is TGCAGCGTTGAAGCTACCGGGACAGGACTCTTTGTAGGGACTGAAGCTTTCTTT.

The chain combines TRBV19 with TRBJ2-2, with D hard to call. Germline CDR1 LNHDA, CDR2 SQIVND (reference sequence). The CDR3 is made up of 14 amino acids. The V and J ends lost 4 bases and 2 bases respectively, with 8 bases between them. The CDR3 is CASSKGLNTGELFF. CDR3 in DNA: TGTGCCAGTAGTAAGGGTCTAAACACCGGGGAGCTGTTTTTT.

This clonotype was recorded many times. The chain couples TRBV19 to TRBJ2-7; 8 bases match TRBD2. Germline values: CDR1 LNHDA, CDR2 SQIVND (reference sequence). This CDR3 spans 15 amino acids. Trimming cost V 5 bases and J 3 bases; bases outside gene matches: 9. The CDR3 DNA is TGTGCCAGTAGTGTGACCGGGACTAGGGTCTACGAGCAGTACTTC. Amino acid sequence: CASSVTGTRVYEQYF.

This clonotype was detected many times. The chain joins TRBV7-2 to TRBJ2-7, with D tentatively TRBD1 or TRBD2 (5 bases each). Trimming pared 5 bases from V and 4 bases from J, leaving 21 bases between. CDR1 is SGHTA and CDR2 is FQGNSA in the germline V gene. The CDR3 runs to 16 residues. The CDR3 DNA is TGTGCCAGCAGCGTTGAGGGGAACGCTCCTCTTTACGAGCAGTACTTC. It codes for CASSVEGNAPLYEQYF.

In this sample, this clonotype turned up many times. This sequence joins TRBV2 and TRBJ2-2; D remains unclear. Between the trimmed V and J ends, which lost 3 bases and 2 bases, there was a span of 4 bases. Germline CDR1 and CDR2: SNHLY and FYNNEI. The CDR3 loop spans 13 amino acids. CDR3 region: CASSEGNTGELFF. CDR3 DNA: TGTGCCAGCAGTGAGGGAAACACCGGGGAGCTGTTTTTT. Full variable domain (remainder filled in from reference TRBV2 and TRBJ2-2): EPEVTQTPSHQVTQMGQEVILRCVPISNHLYFYWYRQILGQKVEFLVSFYNNEISEKSEIFDDQFSVERPDGSNFTLKIRSTKLEDSAMYFCASSEGNTGELFFGEGSRLTVL.

This CDR3 is CASSLFIGLSRNEQFF. The CDR3 DNA reads TGTGCCAGCAGTTTGTTTATCGGACTAAGCCGCAATGAGCAGTTCTTC. The rearrangement joins TRBV5-5 to TRBJ2-1; tentative D call: TRBD2 (6 bases). Germline-derived CDR1 and CDR2 are SGHKS and YYEKEE (reference sequence). CDR3 length: 16 amino acids. The ends were cut back, 5 bases at V and 6 bases at J, with 21 bases in the middle.

This clonotype was recorded many times. The chain links TRBV29-1 to TRBJ1-5; maybe TRBD1 (5 bases). Between the trimmed V and J ends, which lost 7 bases and 0 bases, there was a span of 10 bases. Germline assignment: CDR1 SQVTM and CDR2 ANQGSEA. The CDR3 consists of 13 residues. CDR3: CSAMTDSNQPQHF. CDR3 DNA: TGCAGCGCGATGACAGATAGCAATCAGCCCCAGCATTTT. The full variable domain, its missing parts supplied by reference TRBV29-1 and TRBJ1-5, is SAVISQKPSRDICQRGTSLTIQCQVDSQVTMMFWYRQQPGQSLTLIATANQGSEATYESGFVIDKFPISRPNLTFSTLTVSNMSPEDSSIYLCSAMTDSNQPQHFGDGTRLSIL.